The present entry profiles one T cell receptor beta chain with its context. Its antigen is still unknown. The sample comes from a study of T cell responses to AZD1222 COVID-19 vaccine. The study's findings and limits: Seropositive AZD1222 recipients at baseline numbered only five or six.

The length of the CDR3 is 11 residues. CDR1 WSHSY and CDR2 SAAADI come from the germline V gene. V was clipped by 3 bases and J by 9 bases, with 6 bases between them. The data were produced by immunoSEQ multiplex PCR, yet TCRdb's version contains in-frame clones alone and is incomplete. The table has 90,000 to 110,000 clones, approximately 91% seen once; the top ten hold 7% to 9%. The clonotype originates from an adult in good health. The rearrangement uses TRBV10-2 and TRBJ2-1, with unresolved D. The sample here was peripheral blood, taken on day 0 of AZD1222 vaccination. CDR3 in amino acids: CASSDGLEQFF. CDR3 DNA sequence: TGCGCCAGCAGTGACGGGCTTGAGCAGTTCTTC.